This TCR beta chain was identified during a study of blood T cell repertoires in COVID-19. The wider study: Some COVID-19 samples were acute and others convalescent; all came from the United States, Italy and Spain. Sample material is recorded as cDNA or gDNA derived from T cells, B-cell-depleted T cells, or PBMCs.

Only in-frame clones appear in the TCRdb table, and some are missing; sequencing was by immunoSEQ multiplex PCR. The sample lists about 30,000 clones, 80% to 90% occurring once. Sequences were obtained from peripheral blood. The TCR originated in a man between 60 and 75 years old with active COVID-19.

The CDR3 here is CASSFGQGMAGTGELFF. The CDR3 DNA is TGTGCCAGCAGTTTTGGACAGGGGATGGCGGGCACCGGGGAGCTGTTTTTT. The V and J genes are TRBV27 and TRBJ2-2; TRBD1 agrees at 9 bases. The V segment lost 3 bases and the J segment 4 bases; nucleotides outside the gene matches: 9. CDR1 and CDR2 from the germline V gene are MNHEY and SMNVEV (reference sequence). This CDR3 is built from 17 residues.